This TCR beta chain was recovered during a study of blood T cell repertoires in COVID-19. Whole-study context: Whether acute or convalescent, the COVID-19 samples came from the United States, Italy and Spain.

Germline V lookup: CDR1 SQVTM, CDR2 ANQGSEA. This CDR3 spans 12 amino acids. The V end was cut by 4 bases, the J end by 4 bases, with 10 bases between. Repertoires were generated with immunoSEQ multiplex PCR, while TCRdb's copy carries only in-frame clones and drops some. The table has roughly 180,000 clones, roughly 84% seen once; the top ten hold roughly a tenth. Material for sequencing was peripheral blood. This sequence joins TRBV29-1 and TRBJ1-1; D is unresolved. This clonotype was obtained from a woman aged 80 or over with active or convalescent COVID-19. CDR3 sequence (DNA): TGCAGCGTTGTTCAGACGGGCACTGAAGCTTTCTTT. It codes for CSVVQTGTEAFF. The variable domain in full, with the rest retrieved from reference TRBV29-1 and TRBJ1-1, is SAVISQKPSRDICQRGTSLTIQCQVDSQVTMMFWYRQQPGQSLTLIATANQGSEATYESGFVIDKFPISRPNLTFSTLTVSNMSPEDSSIYLCSVVQTGTEAFFGQGTRLTVV.